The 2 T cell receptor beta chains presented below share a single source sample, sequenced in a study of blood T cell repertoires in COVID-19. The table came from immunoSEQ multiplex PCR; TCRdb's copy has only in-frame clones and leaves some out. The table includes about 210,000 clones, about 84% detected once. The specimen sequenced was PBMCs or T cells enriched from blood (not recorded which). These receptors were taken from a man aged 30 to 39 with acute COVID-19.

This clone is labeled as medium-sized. The CDR3 loop reads CASSDPGLAGASTDTQYF. The CDR3, as DNA: TGTGCCAGCAGCGATCCGGGACTAGCGGGGGCTAGCACAGATACGCAGTATTTT. V gene TRBV2 combines with J gene TRBJ2-3, with TRBD2 matching 14 bases. The CDR3 is made up of 18 amino acids. Germline V gene data show CDR1 as SNHLY and CDR2 as FYNNEI. The V gene end was trimmed by 6 bases and the J gene end by 0 bases; junction bases not matched to a gene: 8.

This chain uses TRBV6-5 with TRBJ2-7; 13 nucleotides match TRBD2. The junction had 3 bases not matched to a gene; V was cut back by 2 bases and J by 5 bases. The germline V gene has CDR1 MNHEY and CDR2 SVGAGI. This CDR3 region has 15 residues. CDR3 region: CASSYTTSGGNEQYF. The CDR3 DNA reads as TGTGCCAGCAGTTACACGACTAGCGGGGGGAACGAGCAGTACTTC.